The rows below give T cell receptor beta chains drawn from one sample of a study of blood T cell repertoires in COVID-19. Generated by immunoSEQ multiplex PCR, the TCRdb table keeps only in-frame clones and is missing some. In the table there are around 300,000 clones, 85% to 90% of which are singletons. Sequencing used peripheral blood. The receptors were sampled from a woman in her fifties or sixties with COVID-19, enrolled during active disease. Each CDR3 is given with its conserved first and last residue. A D gene is named only where the DNA matches it firmly. Clone sizes are given selectively: once, few, many, or a class where the clone is expanded.

d_call: TRBD2; clone_size: NA; j_call: TRBJ2-3; v_call: TRBV5-1; cdr3_aa: CASSFFFTSGSTDTQYF; cdr3_nt: TGCGCCAGCAGCTTCTTTTTTACTAGCGGAAGCACAGATACGCAGTATTTT
d_call: NA; clone_size: NA; j_call: TRBJ2-2; v_call: TRBV7-9; cdr3_aa: CASVPQGPPTGELFF; cdr3_nt: TGTGCCAGCGTCCCGCAGGGGCCACCCACCGGGGAGCTGTTTTTT
d_call: NA; clone_size: NA; j_call: TRBJ1-2; v_call: TRBV6-5; cdr3_aa: CASRQGYYGHTF; cdr3_nt: TGTGCCAGCAGACAGGGTTACTATGGCCACACCTTC
d_call: TRBD2; clone_size: NA; j_call: TRBJ2-4; v_call: TRBV27; cdr3_aa: CASKGTAGTSAKNIQYF; cdr3_nt: TGTGCCAGCAAGGGAACTGCTGGGACTAGCGCCAAAAACATTCAGTACTTC
d_call: NA; clone_size: NA; j_call: TRBJ2-3; v_call: TRBV5-1; cdr3_aa: CASSLTPGLPDTQYF; cdr3_nt: TGCGCCAGCAGCTTGACCCCGGGACTTCCAGATACGCAGTATTTT
d_call: NA; clone_size: NA; j_call: TRBJ1-2; v_call: TRBV4-3; cdr3_aa: CASSPIRDAGYTF; cdr3_nt: TGCGCCAGCAGCCCTATACGGGATGCTGGCTACACCTTC
d_call: TRBD1; clone_size: NA; j_call: TRBJ1-1; v_call: TRBV5-1; cdr3_aa: CASSAGTETLGTEAFF; cdr3_nt: TGCGCCAGCAGCGCCGGGACAGAAACTTTAGGCACTGAAGCTTTCTTT
d_call: NA; clone_size: NA; j_call: TRBJ2-3; v_call: TRBV27; cdr3_aa: CASSRAGRGTDTQYF; cdr3_nt: TGTGCCAGCAGTAGGGCGGGACGGGGCACAGATACGCAGTATTTT
d_call: NA; clone_size: once; j_call: TRBJ2-1; v_call: TRBV2; cdr3_aa: CASSLEGGSLYNEQFF; cdr3_nt: TGTGCCAGCAGTCTCGAGGGAGGAAGTCTCTACAATGAGCAGTTCTTC
d_call: TRBD2; clone_size: NA; j_call: TRBJ2-2; v_call: TRBV18; cdr3_aa: CASSPTTSGNTGELFF; cdr3_nt: TGTGCCAGCTCACCTACTACTAGCGGAAACACCGGGGAGCTGTTTTTT
d_call: NA; clone_size: NA; j_call: TRBJ1-5; v_call: TRBV2; cdr3_aa: CASSRERANQPQHF; cdr3_nt: TGTGCCAGCAGTCGGGAGAGGGCCAACCAGCCCCAGCATTTT
d_call: NA; clone_size: once; j_call: TRBJ1-3; v_call: TRBV5-1; cdr3_aa: CASSLGGSGSGNTIYF; cdr3_nt: TGCGCCAGCAGCTTGGGAGGGAGTGGGTCCGGAAACACCATATATTTT
d_call: NA; clone_size: NA; j_call: TRBJ1-2; v_call: TRBV7-2; cdr3_aa: CASSLKTGGRSGYTF; cdr3_nt: TGTGCCAGCAGTCTCAAGACAGGCGGTCGAAGTGGCTACACCTTC
d_call: TRBD1; clone_size: NA; j_call: TRBJ1-4; v_call: TRBV30; cdr3_aa: CAWRPGQGRNEKLFF; cdr3_nt: TGTGCCTGGAGACCGGGACAGGGGCGTAATGAAAAACTGTTTTTT
d_call: TRBD2; clone_size: NA; j_call: TRBJ2-2; v_call: TRBV3-1/TRBV3-2; cdr3_aa: CASSSRTSVNTGELFF; cdr3_nt: TGTGCCAGCAGCTCACGGACTAGCGTGAACACCGGGGAGCTGTTTTTT
d_call: NA; clone_size: NA; j_call: TRBJ1-5; v_call: TRBV18; cdr3_aa: CASSLSGNQPQHF; cdr3_nt: TGTGCCAGCTCACTTTCAGGTAATCAGCCCCAGCATTTT
d_call: TRBD2; clone_size: NA; j_call: TRBJ2-3; v_call: TRBV5-4; cdr3_aa: CASSSLAGGPTDTQYF; cdr3_nt: TGTGCCAGCAGCTCCTTAGCGGGAGGGCCGACAGATACGCAGTATTTT
d_call: TRBD1; clone_size: NA; j_call: TRBJ1-2; v_call: TRBV27; cdr3_aa: CASRLGQAYGYTF; cdr3_nt: TGTGCCAGCAGACTGGGACAGGCCTATGGCTACACCTTC
d_call: TRBD2; clone_size: NA; j_call: TRBJ2-7; v_call: TRBV9; cdr3_aa: CASSVAGGGAYEQYF; cdr3_nt: TGTGCCAGCAGCGTAGCCGGCGGGGGGGCCTACGAGCAGTACTTC
d_call: NA; clone_size: NA; j_call: TRBJ2-7; v_call: TRBV7-8; cdr3_aa: CASSRLPLGPEQYF; cdr3_nt: TGTGCCAGCAGTCGTCTGCCTCTTGGCCCCGAGCAGTACTTC
d_call: NA; clone_size: NA; j_call: TRBJ2-2; v_call: TRBV7-6; cdr3_aa: CASSLAIQSTGELFF; cdr3_nt: TGTGCCAGCAGCTTAGCTATACAGAGCACCGGGGAGCTGTTTTTT
d_call: NA; clone_size: NA; j_call: TRBJ1-5; v_call: TRBV5-1; cdr3_aa: CASSLAPGRVRNQPQHF; cdr3_nt: TGCGCCAGCAGCTTGGCCCCAGGGAGGGTTCGGAATCAGCCCCAGCATTTT
d_call: TRBD1; clone_size: NA; j_call: TRBJ1-4; v_call: TRBV27; cdr3_aa: CASSLPGQGAKLFF; cdr3_nt: TGTGCCAGCAGTTTACCCGGGCAGGGGGCGAAACTGTTTTTT
d_call: TRBD1; clone_size: NA; j_call: TRBJ1-3; v_call: TRBV7-9; cdr3_aa: CASSVKQGAGNTIYF; cdr3_nt: TGTGCCAGCAGCGTCAAACAGGGGGCTGGAAACACCATATATTTT
d_call: NA; clone_size: NA; j_call: TRBJ1-5; v_call: TRBV24-1; cdr3_aa: CATSDLGGNQPQHF; cdr3_nt: TGTGCCACCAGTGACCTCGGGGGTAATCAGCCCCAGCATTTT
d_call: NA; clone_size: NA; j_call: TRBJ2-2; v_call: TRBV11-3; cdr3_aa: CASSLYNTGELFF; cdr3_nt: TGTGCCAGCAGCCTTTATAACACCGGGGAGCTGTTTTTT
d_call: TRBD1; clone_size: NA; j_call: TRBJ1-5; v_call: TRBV30; cdr3_aa: CAWGQGVQPQHF; cdr3_nt: TGTGCCTGGGGACAGGGGGTTCAGCCCCAGCATTTT
d_call: NA; clone_size: NA; j_call: TRBJ2-3; v_call: TRBV14; cdr3_aa: CASSRWLQGDTQYF; cdr3_nt: TGTGCCAGCAGCCGCTGGCTCCAGGGAGATACGCAGTATTTT
d_call: NA; clone_size: NA; j_call: TRBJ2-3; v_call: TRBV20-1; cdr3_aa: CSASSPGGSGKTDTQYF; cdr3_nt: TGCAGTGCTAGTTCCCCCGGGGGTAGCGGAAAAACAGATACGCAGTATTTT
d_call: NA; clone_size: once; j_call: TRBJ2-3; v_call: TRBV18; cdr3_aa: CASSPPGSSRADTQYF; cdr3_nt: TGTGCCAGCTCACCACCCGGGAGTAGTCGGGCAGATACGCAGTATTTT
d_call: TRBD2; clone_size: NA; j_call: TRBJ2-1; v_call: TRBV5-4; cdr3_aa: CASSLTSGYNEQFF; cdr3_nt: TGTGCCAGCAGCTTAACTAGCGGATACAATGAGCAGTTCTTC
d_call: TRBD2; clone_size: NA; j_call: TRBJ2-1; v_call: TRBV10-3; cdr3_aa: CAISESLAGVNEQFF; cdr3_nt: TGTGCCATCAGTGAGTCGCTAGCGGGGGTCAATGAGCAGTTCTTC
d_call: NA; clone_size: NA; j_call: TRBJ2-7; v_call: TRBV4-3; cdr3_aa: CASSQGLGQAYEQYF; cdr3_nt: TGCGCCAGCAGCCAAGGGTTGGGACAAGCCTACGAGCAGTACTTC
d_call: TRBD1; clone_size: NA; j_call: TRBJ2-7; v_call: TRBV11-2; cdr3_aa: CASSAGTGRDYEQYF; cdr3_nt: TGTGCCAGCAGCGCGGGGACAGGGAGGGACTACGAGCAGTACTTC
d_call: NA; clone_size: NA; j_call: TRBJ1-1; v_call: TRBV7-8; cdr3_aa: CASSPRFEAFF; cdr3_nt: TGTGCCAGCAGTCCACGGTTTGAAGCTTTCTTT
d_call: NA; clone_size: NA; j_call: TRBJ2-1; v_call: TRBV29-1; cdr3_aa: CSVVELAQYNEQFF; cdr3_nt: TGCAGCGTTGTGGAGCTAGCGCAGTACAATGAGCAGTTCTTC
d_call: TRBD2; clone_size: NA; j_call: TRBJ2-5; v_call: TRBV6-5; cdr3_aa: CASSYSKTSGRETQYF; cdr3_nt: TGTGCCAGCAGTTACTCGAAGACTAGCGGGAGAGAGACCCAGTACTTC
d_call: NA; clone_size: NA; j_call: TRBJ2-7; v_call: TRBV19; cdr3_aa: CASSRSGSYEQYF; cdr3_nt: TGTGCCAGTAGTAGGTCAGGATCCTACGAGCAGTACTTC
d_call: NA; clone_size: NA; j_call: TRBJ2-7; v_call: TRBV5-1; cdr3_aa: CASSLGLLAYEQYF; cdr3_nt: TGCGCCAGCAGCTTGGGGCTTCTGGCCTACGAGCAGTACTTC
d_call: TRBD1; clone_size: NA; j_call: TRBJ2-1; v_call: TRBV9; cdr3_aa: CASSTMSGGYNEQFF; cdr3_nt: TGTGCCAGCAGCACTATGTCAGGGGGCTACAATGAGCAGTTCTTC
d_call: NA; clone_size: NA; j_call: TRBJ1-4; v_call: TRBV19; cdr3_aa: CASSNYPTGQRLFEKLFF; cdr3_nt: TGTGCCAGTAGTAATTACCCGACAGGACAACGGCTGTTTGAAAAACTGTTTTTT